These 18 T cell receptor beta chains were sequenced from one sample in a study of T cell repertoires in cytomegalovirus infection. TCRdb passed the reads through MiXCR, listing each CDR3 protein once. The table includes roughly 320,000 distinct CDR3 sequences, more than 8% detected once. The specimen sequenced was PBMCs. The receptors here all came from a human donor in good health (CMV status not recorded). Some clones in this sample may be carry-over from other donors' samples.

Notes on this clonotype: This clone may be a read error of a much larger clone one base away. The V gene is TRBV7-2, the J gene TRBJ2-5; no reliable D call. CDR1 and CDR2 from the germline V gene are SGHTA and FQGNSA. The V end was cut by 5 bases, the J end by 2 bases, with 9 bases between. The CDR3 extends over 13 amino acids. CDR3 loop: CTSSPPQQETQYF. DNA for the CDR3: TGTACCAGCAGCCCACCACAGCAAGAGACCCAGTACTTC.

This clonotype occurred a few times. This chain uses TRBV28 with TRBJ2-1, with TRBD2 matching 7 bases. The germline gives CDR1 MDHEN, CDR2 SYDVKM. V trimming: 3 bases; J trimming: 6 bases; junction bases outside the gene matches: 8. The CDR3 length is 15 residues. The DNA of the CDR3 is TGTGCCAGCAGTTTGCGGGAGCGTTCGATCAATGAGCAGTTCTTC. Protein: CASSLRERSINEQFF.

The chain combines TRBV6-1 with TRBJ2-7; tentative D call: TRBD2 (7 bases). The CDR3 has 14 residues. Germline assignment: CDR1 MNHNS and CDR2 SASEGT. V lost 5 bases and J lost 2, with 13 bases in between. The CDR3 protein is CASSTAGATYEQYF. Here the CDR3 DNA reads TGTGCCAGCAGTACCGCGGGGGCCACCTACGAGCAGTACTTC.

This clonotype was detected a few times. This chain links TRBV6-5 with TRBJ2-7, with TRBD1 matching 12 bases. The CDR3 sequence is 15 residues long. V gave up 0 bases and J gave up 9 bases; unmatched junction bases: 6. From germline, CDR1 is MNHEY and CDR2 SVGAGI. The CDR3 DNA follows: TGTGCCAGCAGTTACTCGAGGGACAGGGGGCAAGGGCAGTACTTC. Protein product: CASSYSRDRGQGQYF.

With respect to this clonotype: A read error may be the cause here, since a much bigger clone is one base away. This chain joins TRBV6-2 or TRBV6-3 and TRBJ2-1; TRBD2 aligns across 11 bases. CDR1 and CDR2 from the germline V gene are MNHEY and SVGEGT. CDR3 length: 19 amino acids. J lost 2 bases, V lost 4 bases, and 13 bases had no gene match. The CDR3 region is CASSCRRLAGGSPYNEQFF. The DNA of the CDR3 is TGTGCCAGCAGTTGCAGGCGTCTAGCGGGAGGATCCCCCTACAATGAGCAGTTCTTC.

The sample holds a few counts of this clonotype. The chain uses TRBV6-2 or TRBV6-3 and TRBJ2-7; the D gene is possibly TRBD2 (5 bases). The V gene's germline CDR1 is MNHEY and CDR2 SVGEGT. V dropped 7 bases and J dropped 6 bases, with 22 bases sitting between them. CDR3 length: 15 residues. The CDR3 nucleotides are TGTGCCAGCATCTTGACAAAACGGGGTATCAGCGAGCAGTACTTC. It yields the protein CASILTKRGISEQYF.

The rearrangement uses TRBV15 and TRBJ2-3; 9 nucleotides match TRBD2. The germline V gene encodes CDR1 LNHNV and CDR2 YYDKDF (reference sequence). The ends lost 0 bases at V and 8 bases at J; junction bases unmatched: 9. The CDR3 covers 16 residues. The CDR3 spells CATSRDVLAGYGTQYF. As DNA, the CDR3 is TGTGCCACCAGCAGAGACGTCCTAGCGGGGTATGGTACGCAGTATTTT.

The V gene is TRBV3-1, the J gene TRBJ2-1; 14 bases are a match to TRBD2. The germline gives CDR1 LGHDT, CDR2 YNNKEL (reference sequence). Losses at the gene ends were 4 bases for V and 10 bases for J; bases not matched to a gene: 6. The CDR3 has 15 residues. The CDR3 region has the DNA TGTGCCAGCAGCCCGCGGACTAGCGGGAGGCAAGAGCAGTTCTTC. Translated, it gives CASSPRTSGRQEQFF.

This clonotype has only a few counts. The CDR3 DNA sequence: TGTGCCAGCAGCGTGCAGACAGGAAGCGAGCAGTTCTTC. Amino acid sequence: CASSVQTGSEQFF. The chain joins TRBV9 to TRBJ2-1, with TRBD1 as a possible D gene (6 bases). Germline lookup yields CDR1 SGDLS and CDR2 YYNGEE. The CDR3 loop spans 13 amino acids. Deletions cut 2 bases from V and 10 bases from J, with 13 bases between. Drawing the rest from reference TRBV9 and TRBJ2-1, the complete variable domain is DSGVTQTPKHLITATGQRVTLRCSPRSGDLSVYWYQQSLDQGLQFLIQYYNGEERAKGNILERFSAQQFPDLHSELNLSSLELGDSALYFCASSVQTGSEQFFGPGTRLTVL.

This clonotype came up a few times. J is TRBJ1-6 and V is TRBV15; no reliable D call. The CDR3 sequence is 15 residues long. The germline V gene encodes CDR1 LNHNV and CDR2 YYDKDF (reference sequence). Between the trimmed V and J ends, which lost 4 bases and 11 bases, there was a span of 18 bases. The chain's CDR3 is CATSTLGSKNAPLHF. The CDR3 nucleotides are TGTGCCACCAGCACCCTAGGGTCAAAGAACGCACCCCTCCACTTT.

The genes are TRBV27 and TRBJ2-5, with 12 bases matching TRBD1. CDR1 is MNHEY, CDR2 SMNVEV, per germline (reference sequence). With V trimmed by 5 bases and J by 7 bases, 5 bases remained unmatched. The CDR3 spans 14 residues. The chain's CDR3 is CASSGTGGQWTQYF. The CDR3 nucleotides are TGTGCCAGCAGTGGGACAGGGGGCCAGTGGACCCAGTACTTC.

Ten or more counts support this clonotype. The rearrangement links TRBV7-2 to TRBJ1-1; 9 bases match TRBD1. The CDR3 sequence is 14 residues long. Germline V gene data show CDR1 as SGHTA and CDR2 as FQGNSA. V gave up 4 bases and J gave up 1 base; unmatched junction bases: 1. The CDR3: CASSWGQGNTEAFF. DNA of the CDR3: TGTGCCAGCAGCTGGGGACAGGGGAACACTGAAGCTTTCTTT.

This clonotype showed up many times. The chain uses TRBV12-3 or TRBV12-4 and TRBJ2-5, with D possibly being TRBD1 or TRBD2 (5 bases each). Trimming removed 3 bases at V and 5 bases at J, with 19 bases between. CDR3 length equals 16 residues. CDR3 sequence: CASSLMGLLEVETQYF. The CDR3, as DNA: TGTGCCAGCAGTTTGATGGGGCTCCTGGAGGTCGAGACCCAGTACTTC.

There are many counts of this clonotype. The chain is built from TRBV12-3 or TRBV12-4 and TRBJ1-5; D unresolved. V was shortened by 3 bases and J by 10 bases, with 13 bases between the two germline ends. The CDR3 is made up of 13 amino acids. CDR3 nucleotide sequence: TGTGCCAGCAGTTTTAGTAACGGTCGACCCCAGCATTTT. This codes for CASSFSNGRPQHF.

There are a few counts of this clonotype. Germline and junction disagree at one end, which may indicate a read error. J is TRBJ2-1 and V is TRBV24-1; 9 nucleotides agree with TRBD2. This CDR3 region has 19 residues. Germline CDR1 reads KGHDR; CDR2 reads SFDVKD. CDR3 sequence: CATSDLAGAAIGSYNEQFF. DNA of the CDR3: TGTGCCACCAGCGATTTAGCGGGAGCCGCTATCGGGTCCTACAATGAGCAGTTCTTC.

This chain links TRBV6-8 with TRBJ2-3; the D is unclear. Germline lookup yields CDR1 MNHGY and CDR2 SAAAGT. Trimming shortened V by 1 base and J by 6 bases, and 14 bases separated the two germline ends. This CDR3 has 15 residues. The DNA of the CDR3 is TGTGCCAGCAGTTACTACACCGGGCCCGGGGATACGCAGTATTTT. This sequence encodes CASSYYTGPGDTQYF.

At least ten counts were recorded for this clonotype. J is TRBJ2-7 and V is TRBV7-2; D ambiguous. Germline CDR1 SGHTA, CDR2 FQGNSA. The CDR3 runs to 14 residues. Trimming took off 5 bases at V and 4 bases at J, with 15 bases between the two ends. The CDR3 spells CASSARVQLYEQYF. The CDR3 bases are TGTGCCAGCAGCGCTAGGGTACAGTTGTACGAGCAGTACTTC.

J is TRBJ2-3 and V is TRBV6-6; TRBD2 matches at 11 bases. V lost 0 bases and J lost 5; bases outside the gene matches: 4. The germline V gene has CDR1 MNHNY and CDR2 SVGAGI (reference sequence). The CDR3 spans 16 residues. CDR3 residues: CASSYSSLAGGDTQYF. In nucleotides, the CDR3 is TGTGCCAGCAGTTACTCGAGTCTAGCGGGAGGAGATACGCAGTATTTT.